A selection of T cell receptor beta chains follows, all from one sample in a study of T cells of healthy individuals. TCRdb redid the calling of the 5' RACE reads with MiXCR, one entry per CDR3 protein. The profile shows about 53,000 distinct CDR3 sequences, 14% to 15% of them singletons. The receptors were gathered from a human donor in good health. The CDR3 runs from the conserved cysteine through the conserved F or W. The D gene is left open where the match is weak. Clone size, where shown, is once, few, many, or a class for clones that have expanded.

abundance,d_gene,v_gene,j_gene,CDR3nt,CDR3aa
few,-,TRBV18,TRBJ2-7,TGTGCCAGCTCACCAGGTACAGGCCTCGGGTTTTCCGAGCAGTACTTC,CASSPGTGLGFSEQYF
-,TRBD1,TRBV7-3,TRBJ2-3,TGTGCCAGCAGCCGGACAGGGATGCGCACAGATACGCAGTATTTT,CASSRTGMRTDTQYF
many,TRBD1,TRBV7-9,TRBJ1-1,TGTGCCAGCAGCTTCGCCGGGACAGGGAATGAAGCTTTCTTT,CASSFAGTGNEAFF
few,-,TRBV7-8,TRBJ1-1,TGTGCCAGCAGCTTAGCCACAGTGAACACTGAAGCTTTCTTT,CASSLATVNTEAFF
-,-,TRBV29-1,TRBJ2-5,TGCAGCGCCGTCGAGGGAGCTCAAGAGACCCAGTACTTC,CSAVEGAQETQYF
-,-,TRBV6-6,TRBJ1-2,TGTGCCAGCAGCCCGGGACACGGCTACTATGGCTACACCTTC,CASSPGHGYYGYTF
many,-,TRBV18,TRBJ2-1,TGTGCCAGCTCATCGACTAGGTTGTCCTACAATGAGCAGTTCTTC,CASSSTRLSYNEQFF
many,-,TRBV2,TRBJ2-5,TGTGCCAGCAGTCCCCCCGGCCAAGAGACCCAGTACTTC,CASSPPGQETQYF
many,-,TRBV28,TRBJ1-4,TGTGCCAGCAGGACGACAGGACATAATGAAAAACTGTTTTTT,CASRTTGHNEKLFF
-,-,TRBV20-1,TRBJ1-6,TGCAGTGCTAGAGTATCCGCTAACTATAATTCACCCCTCCACTTT,CSARVSANYNSPLHF
few,-,TRBV30,TRBJ1-4,TGTGCCTGGAGTGTAGTTGGTGGAACTAATGAAAAACTGTTTTTT,CAWSVVGGTNEKLFF
-,-,TRBV28,TRBJ2-7,TGTGCCAGCGGAACCGGACAGCCCTACGAGCAGTACTTC,CASGTGQPYEQYF
-,-,TRBV3-1,TRBJ2-2,TGTGCCAGCACCAGGGGACCGGGAACCGGGGAGCTGTTTTTT,CASTRGPGTGELFF
-,-,TRBV20-1,TRBJ2-5,TGCAGTGCTGGGGCATTTGAGACCCAGTACTTC,CSAGAFETQYF
large,-,TRBV10-3,TRBJ1-2,TGTGCCATCAGTGAGTCAGGGACACACTATTATGGCTACACCTTC,CAISESGTHYYGYTF
-,-,TRBV27,TRBJ2-7,TGTGCCAGCAGGATCGACTCCTACAATGAGCAGTACTTC,CASRIDSYNEQYF
few,TRBD2,TRBV20-1,TRBJ2-7,TGCAGTGCTACTACTAGCGGGAGACCCTACGAGCAGTACTTC,CSATTSGRPYEQYF
-,TRBD2,TRBV20-1,TRBJ2-3,TGCAGTGCTGGCCGACTAGCGGGGGGGCTCACAGATACGCAGTATTTT,CSAGRLAGGLTDTQYF
-,TRBD1,TRBV10-3,TRBJ1-2,TGTGCCATCAGTGGGGGGACAGCTACTAACTATGGCTACACCTTC,CAISGGTATNYGYTF
-,TRBD1,TRBV27,TRBJ2-3,TGTGCCAGCAGCCTCCGGGACAGCCGCACAGATACGCAGTATTTT,CASSLRDSRTDTQYF
few,TRBD2,TRBV4-3,TRBJ2-2,TGCGCCAGCAGCCAAGATAGGGAGGGCACCGGGGAGCTGTTTTTT,CASSQDREGTGELFF
-,-,TRBV7-9,TRBJ2-1,TGTGCCAGCAGCCCAGAATTCGGTGAGCAGTTCTTC,CASSPEFGEQFF
-,-,TRBV7-9,TRBJ1-2,TGTGCCAGCAGCGCGGACGGGAACTATGGCTACACCTTC,CASSADGNYGYTF
many,-,TRBV7-2,TRBJ2-1,TGTGCCAGCAGCCGTAATCAGGACAGTTACAATGAGCAGTTCTTC,CASSRNQDSYNEQFF
-,-,TRBV3-1,TRBJ2-7,TGTGCCAGCAGCCAAGAAGGGCCCGGGGCGGACGAGCAGTACTTC,CASSQEGPGADEQYF
few,TRBD2,TRBV20-1,TRBJ2-3,TGCAGCGGGGGGGGGGCAGATACGCAGTATTTT,CSGGGADTQYF
many,-,TRBV21-1,TRBJ2-2,TGTGCCAGCAGCAAGTTACAGGGGAACGGGGAGCTGTTTTTT,CASSKLQGNGELFF
many,-,TRBV6-2/TRBV6-3,TRBJ2-7,TGTGCCAGCAGTTACCGACAGGCCCACTACGAGCAGTACTTC,CASSYRQAHYEQYF
few,-,TRBV5-6,TRBJ1-1,TGTGCCAGCAGCTGGGGGGCGGGGAATGCTGAAGCTTTCTTT,CASSWGAGNAEAFF
-,-,TRBV11-2,TRBJ2-3,TGTGCCAGCAGTTCCTTGACAGATACGCAGTATTTT,CASSSLTDTQYF
-,-,TRBV5-1,TRBJ2-3,TGCGCCAGCAGCTTGGGCGAGGTCCTCTTTAGTAGCACAGATACGCAGTATTTT,CASSLGEVLFSSTDTQYF
-,-,TRBV12-5,TRBJ1-5,TGTGCTAGTGGTTTGGTAGGGGCAGGGAGTGATCAGCCCCAGCATTTT,CASGLVGAGSDQPQHF
few,-,TRBV9,TRBJ1-1,TGTGCCAGCAGCGCGGGACACTTGAACACTGAAGCTTTCTTT,CASSAGHLNTEAFF
many,-,TRBV2,TRBJ2-4,TGTGCCAGCACCCCGCAGGGATACCTAGCCAAAAACATTCAGTACTTC,CASTPQGYLAKNIQYF
few,-,TRBV20-1,TRBJ1-2,TGCAGTGCTAGGATCCCCGGTGGGGTTCGTGGCTACACCTTC,CSARIPGGVRGYTF
-,-,TRBV6-6,TRBJ1-5,TGTGCCATCACAACGGGGGTCAGCAATCAGCCCCAGCATTTT,CAITTGVSNQPQHF
many,-,TRBV6-2/TRBV6-3,TRBJ1-5,TGTGCCAGCACCAAGGGGGGACTCCTCGCCGGGCCCCAGCATTTT,CASTKGGLLAGPQHF
many,TRBD2,TRBV6-6,TRBJ2-1,TGTGCCAGCAGTTACCCACTCGGCTTACTAGCGGGAAAGTCCTACAATGAGCAGTTCTTC,CASSYPLGLLAGKSYNEQFF
few,TRBD2,TRBV6-5,TRBJ2-3,TGTGCCAGCACCCCCGTCGATAGCGGGGCCTCTAGCACAGATACGCAGTATTTT,CASTPVDSGASSTDTQYF
many,-,TRBV28,TRBJ2-2,TGTGCCGGCGAAGGGGCGAACACCGGGGAGCTGTTTTTT,CAGEGANTGELFF
-,TRBD1,TRBV5-1,TRBJ2-1,TGCGCCAGCAGTCGGACAGGTCTCCCCTCCTACAATGAGCAGTTCTTC,CASSRTGLPSYNEQFF
many,-,TRBV12-3/TRBV12-4,TRBJ1-5,TGTGCCAGCAGTTTGTGGGGGGTGGATCAGCCCCAGCATTTT,CASSLWGVDQPQHF